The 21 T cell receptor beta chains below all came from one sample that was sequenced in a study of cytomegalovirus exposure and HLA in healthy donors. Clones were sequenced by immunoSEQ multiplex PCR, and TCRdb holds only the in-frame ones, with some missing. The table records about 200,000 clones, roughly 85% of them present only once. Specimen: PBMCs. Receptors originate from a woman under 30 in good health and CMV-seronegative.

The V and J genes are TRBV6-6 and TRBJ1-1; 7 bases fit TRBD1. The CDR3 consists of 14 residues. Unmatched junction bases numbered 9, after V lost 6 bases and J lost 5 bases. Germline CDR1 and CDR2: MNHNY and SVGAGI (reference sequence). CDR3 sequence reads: CASSTSRGQTEAFF. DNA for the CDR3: TGTGCCAGCAGCACTTCTAGGGGGCAAACTGAAGCTTTCTTT.

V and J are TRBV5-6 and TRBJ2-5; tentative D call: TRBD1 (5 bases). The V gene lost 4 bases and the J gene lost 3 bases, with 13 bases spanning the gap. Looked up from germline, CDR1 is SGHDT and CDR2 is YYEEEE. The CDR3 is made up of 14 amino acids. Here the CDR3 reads CASSPEGVEETQYF. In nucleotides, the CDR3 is TGTGCCAGCAGCCCAGAAGGGGTGGAAGAGACCCAGTACTTC.

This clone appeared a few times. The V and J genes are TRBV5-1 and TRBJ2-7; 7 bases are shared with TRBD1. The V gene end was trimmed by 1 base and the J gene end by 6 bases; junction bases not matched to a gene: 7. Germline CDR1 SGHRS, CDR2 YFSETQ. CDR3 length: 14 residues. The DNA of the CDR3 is TGCGCCAGCAGCTTGCCGCACAACAGGGGCGAGCAGTACTTC. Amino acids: CASSLPHNRGEQYF.

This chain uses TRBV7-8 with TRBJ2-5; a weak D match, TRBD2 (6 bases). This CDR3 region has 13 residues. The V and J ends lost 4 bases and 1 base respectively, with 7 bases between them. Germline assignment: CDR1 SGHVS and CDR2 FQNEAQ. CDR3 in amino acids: CASSYGGQETQYF. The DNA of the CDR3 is TGTGCCAGCAGCTACGGGGGCCAAGAGACCCAGTACTTC.

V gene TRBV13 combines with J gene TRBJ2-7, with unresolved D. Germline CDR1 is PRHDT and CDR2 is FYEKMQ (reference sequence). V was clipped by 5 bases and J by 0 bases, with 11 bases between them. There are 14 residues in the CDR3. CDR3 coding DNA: TGTGCCAGCAGCCCGGAACACCCCTCCTACGAGCAGTACTTC. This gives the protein CASSPEHPSYEQYF.

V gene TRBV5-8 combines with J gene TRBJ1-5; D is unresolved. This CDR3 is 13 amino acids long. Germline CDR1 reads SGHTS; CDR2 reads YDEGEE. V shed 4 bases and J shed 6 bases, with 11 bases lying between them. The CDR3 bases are TGTGCCAGCAGCGGAGGAGCGGTTCAGCCCCAGCATTTT. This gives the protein CASSGGAVQPQHF. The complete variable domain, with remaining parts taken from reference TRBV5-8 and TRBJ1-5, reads EAGVTQSPTHLIKTRGQQATLRCSPISGHTSVYWYQQALGLGLQFLLWYDEGEERNRGNFPPRFSGRQFPNYSSELNVNALELEDSALYLCASSGGAVQPQHFGDGTRLSIL.

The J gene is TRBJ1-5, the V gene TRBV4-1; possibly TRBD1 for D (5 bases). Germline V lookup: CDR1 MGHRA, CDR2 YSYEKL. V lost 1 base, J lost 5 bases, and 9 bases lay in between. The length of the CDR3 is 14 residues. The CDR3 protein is CASSQAGRHQPQHF. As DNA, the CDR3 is TGCGCCAGCAGCCAAGCAGGGAGGCATCAGCCCCAGCATTTT.

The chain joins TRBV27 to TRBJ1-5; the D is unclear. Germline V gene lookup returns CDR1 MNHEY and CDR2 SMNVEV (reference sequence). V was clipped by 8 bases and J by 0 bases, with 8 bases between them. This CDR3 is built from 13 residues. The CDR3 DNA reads TGTGCCAGCTCTACGTATAGCAATCAGCCCCAGCATTTT. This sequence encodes CASSTYSNQPQHF.

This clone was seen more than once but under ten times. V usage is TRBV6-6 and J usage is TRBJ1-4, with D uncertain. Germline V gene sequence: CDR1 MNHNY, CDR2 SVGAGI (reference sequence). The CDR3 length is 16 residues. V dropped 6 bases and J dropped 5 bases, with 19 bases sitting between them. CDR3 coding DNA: TGTGCCAGCAGGGATACCCCGGGTGTAAGGAATGAAAAACTGTTTTTT. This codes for CASRDTPGVRNEKLFF.

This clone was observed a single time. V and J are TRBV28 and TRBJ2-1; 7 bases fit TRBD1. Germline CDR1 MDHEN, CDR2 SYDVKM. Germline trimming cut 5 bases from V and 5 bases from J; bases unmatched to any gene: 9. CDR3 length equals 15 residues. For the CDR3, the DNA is TGTGCCAGCAGTCGAGACAGGGTGGGGGACAATGAGCAGTTCTTC. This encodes CASSRDRVGDNEQFF.

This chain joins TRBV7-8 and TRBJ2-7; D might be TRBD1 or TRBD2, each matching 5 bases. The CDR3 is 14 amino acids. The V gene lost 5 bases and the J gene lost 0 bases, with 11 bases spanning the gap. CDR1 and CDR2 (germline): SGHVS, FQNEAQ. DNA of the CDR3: TGTGCCAGCAGCCCGAGGGACCTCTCCTACGAGCAGTACTTC. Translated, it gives CASSPRDLSYEQYF.

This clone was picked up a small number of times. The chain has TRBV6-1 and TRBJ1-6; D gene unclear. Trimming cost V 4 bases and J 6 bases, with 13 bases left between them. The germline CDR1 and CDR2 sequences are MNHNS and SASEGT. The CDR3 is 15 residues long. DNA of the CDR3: TGTGCCAGCAGTGTGGACCTAGGCCCTAATTCACCCCTCCACTTT. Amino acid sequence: CASSVDLGPNSPLHF.

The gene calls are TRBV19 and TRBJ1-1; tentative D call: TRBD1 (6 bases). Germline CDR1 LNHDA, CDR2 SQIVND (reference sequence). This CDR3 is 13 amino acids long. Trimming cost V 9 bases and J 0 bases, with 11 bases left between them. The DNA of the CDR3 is TGTGCCAGCATTGGACAGTTGAACACTGAAGCTTTCTTT. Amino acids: CASIGQLNTEAFF.

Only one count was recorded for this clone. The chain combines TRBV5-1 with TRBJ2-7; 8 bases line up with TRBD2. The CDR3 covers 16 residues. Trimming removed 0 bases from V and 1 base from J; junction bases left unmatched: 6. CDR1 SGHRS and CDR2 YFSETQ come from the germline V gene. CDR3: CASSLVAGGRSYEQYF. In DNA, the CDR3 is TGCGCCAGCAGCTTGGTGGCGGGGGGTCGTTCCTACGAGCAGTACTTC.

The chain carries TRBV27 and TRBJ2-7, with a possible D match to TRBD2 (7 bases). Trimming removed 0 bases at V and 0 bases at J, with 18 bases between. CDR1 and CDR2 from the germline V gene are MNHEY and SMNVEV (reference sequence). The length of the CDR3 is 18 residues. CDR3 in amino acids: CASSLSGLGGPSSYEQYF. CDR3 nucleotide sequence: TGTGCCAGCAGTTTATCAGGCTTGGGGGGGCCCAGCTCCTACGAGCAGTACTTC.

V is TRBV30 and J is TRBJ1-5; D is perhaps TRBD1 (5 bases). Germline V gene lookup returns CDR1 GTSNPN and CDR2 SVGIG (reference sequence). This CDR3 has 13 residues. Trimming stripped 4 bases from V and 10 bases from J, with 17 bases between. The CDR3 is CAWKGPTRGPQHF. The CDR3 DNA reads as TGTGCCTGGAAGGGACCAACTCGGGGCCCCCAGCATTTT.

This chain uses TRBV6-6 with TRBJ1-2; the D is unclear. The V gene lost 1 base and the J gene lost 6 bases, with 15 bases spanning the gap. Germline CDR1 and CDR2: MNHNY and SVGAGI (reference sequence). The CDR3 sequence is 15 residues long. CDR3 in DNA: TGTGCCAGCAGTTACTTCACCAGTCTTCAGGATGGCTACACCTTC. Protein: CASSYFTSLQDGYTF.

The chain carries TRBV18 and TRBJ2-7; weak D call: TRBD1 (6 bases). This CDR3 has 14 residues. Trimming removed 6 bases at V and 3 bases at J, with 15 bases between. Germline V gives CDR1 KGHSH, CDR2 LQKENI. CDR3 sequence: CASSPGTRGYEQYF. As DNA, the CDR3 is TGTGCCAGCTCCCCCGGGACAAGGGGCTACGAGCAGTACTTC.

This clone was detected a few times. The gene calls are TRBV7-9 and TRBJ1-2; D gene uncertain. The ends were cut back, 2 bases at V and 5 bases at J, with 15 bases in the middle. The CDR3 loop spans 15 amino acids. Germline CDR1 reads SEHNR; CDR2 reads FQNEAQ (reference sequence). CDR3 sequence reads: CASSLYYRDEYGYTF. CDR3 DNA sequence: TGTGCCAGCAGCTTATACTACCGCGATGAATATGGCTACACCTTC.

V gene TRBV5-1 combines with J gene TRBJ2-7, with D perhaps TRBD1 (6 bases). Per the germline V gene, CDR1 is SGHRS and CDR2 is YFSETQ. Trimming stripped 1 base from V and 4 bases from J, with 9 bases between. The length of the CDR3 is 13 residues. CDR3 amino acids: CASSLQQGYEQYF. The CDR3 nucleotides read TGCGCCAGCAGCTTGCAGCAGGGGTACGAGCAGTACTTC.

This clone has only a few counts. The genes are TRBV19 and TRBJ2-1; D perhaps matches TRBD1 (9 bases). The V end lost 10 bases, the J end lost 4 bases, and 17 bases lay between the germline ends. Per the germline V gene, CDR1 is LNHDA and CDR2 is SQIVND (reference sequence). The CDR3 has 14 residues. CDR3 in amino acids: CATRGGQGYNEQFF. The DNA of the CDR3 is TGTGCCACCCGGGGGGGACAGGGATACAATGAGCAGTTCTTC.